This entry concerns a single T cell receptor beta chain. Method: immunoSEQ multiplex PCR; TCRdb's copy keeps in-frame clones and lacks some. The data hold more than 350,000 clones, with around 90% observed a single time. The source of the sample is a study of Ad26.COV2.S vaccination and SARS-CoV-2 variants. Described treatment: roughly 19 received Ad26.COV2.S at low or high dose, single or two shots; about 5 received placebo; per-sample allocation not given. Sampling occurred on day 63 after the first vaccine or placebo injection. Germline CDR1 is SEHNR and CDR2 is FQNEAQ (reference sequence). V was clipped by 4 bases and J by 5 bases; unmatched bases: 6. The CDR3 runs to 16 residues.

This clonotype was sampled from a person aged 18-65 years who received the Ad26.COV2.S COVID-19 vaccine or a placebo. This material consisted of peripheral blood, taken in a trial of Ad26.COV2.S vaccine versus placebo. This chain joins TRBV7-9 and TRBJ2-5, with TRBD2 matching over 14 bases. The CDR3 DNA reads as TGTGCCAGCAGCTCCGGACTAGCGGGAGGCGGGGAGACCCAGTACTTC. Protein: CASSSGLAGGGETQYF.